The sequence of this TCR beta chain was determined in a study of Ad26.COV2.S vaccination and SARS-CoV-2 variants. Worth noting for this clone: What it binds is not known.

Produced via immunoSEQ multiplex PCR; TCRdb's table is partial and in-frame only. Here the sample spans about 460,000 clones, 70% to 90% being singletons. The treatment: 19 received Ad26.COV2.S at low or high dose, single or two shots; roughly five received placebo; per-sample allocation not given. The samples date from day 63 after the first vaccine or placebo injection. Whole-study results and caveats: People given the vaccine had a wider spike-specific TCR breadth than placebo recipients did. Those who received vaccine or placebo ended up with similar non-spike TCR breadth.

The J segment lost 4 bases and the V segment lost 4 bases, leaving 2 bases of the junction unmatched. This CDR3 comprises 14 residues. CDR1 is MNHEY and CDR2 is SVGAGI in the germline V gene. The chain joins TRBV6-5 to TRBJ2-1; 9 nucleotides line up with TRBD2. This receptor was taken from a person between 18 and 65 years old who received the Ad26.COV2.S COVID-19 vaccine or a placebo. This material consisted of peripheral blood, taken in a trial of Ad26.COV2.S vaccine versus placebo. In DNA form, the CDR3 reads TGTGCCAGCAGTTTTAGCGGGAGTTACAATGAGCAGTTCTTC. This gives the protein CASSFSGSYNEQFF.